This entry is about one T cell receptor (beta chain). Its antigen remains unknown. The assay was immunoSEQ multiplex PCR, and TCRdb's table has in-frame clones only and misses some. Here the sample spans 20,000 to 30,000 clones, 75% to 90% being singletons. This sample is part of a study of T cells in localized non-small cell lung cancer. The study, taken as a whole, reports: Researchers found a median approximately 50 of the top 100 tumor clones in adjacent lung. One tumor region alone was sequenced, and heterogeneity therefore remains possible. Longer overall survival associated with higher blood T cell density; shorter survival with higher adjacent-lung clonality. Tumor trailed uninvolved adjacent lung in T cell clonality, which peaked there.

V lost 0 bases and J lost 0, with 11 bases in between. The CDR3 loop spans 16 amino acids. Germline V CDR1 and CDR2: MGHRA, YSYEKL. This receptor was obtained from a female donor older than 55 with stage I lung adenocarcinoma. The sequences come from peripheral blood, collected before any cancer treatment. The chain employs TRBV4-1 and TRBJ1-2; D is unclear. CDR3 nucleotide sequence: TGCGCCAGCAGCCAAGATTCGGCCAGAACTAACTATGGCTACACCTTC. Its protein product is CASSQDSARTNYGYTF.